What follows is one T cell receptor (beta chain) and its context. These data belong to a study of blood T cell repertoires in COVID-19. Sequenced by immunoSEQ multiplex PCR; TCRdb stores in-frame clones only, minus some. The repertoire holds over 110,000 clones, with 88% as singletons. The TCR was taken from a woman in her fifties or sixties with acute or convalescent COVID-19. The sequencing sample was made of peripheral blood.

CDR3 DNA sequence: TGTGCCAGCAGTCCCTCGTTCGCGGGAGTGTACAATGAGCAGTTCTTC. Amino acids: CASSPSFAGVYNEQFF. The chain carries TRBV27 and TRBJ2-1, with TRBD2 matching over 7 bases. V was pared by 5 bases and J by 4 bases, with 11 bases of the junction left unmatched. Germline loops: CDR1 MNHEY, CDR2 SMNVEV (reference sequence). There are 16 residues in the CDR3.